Reported below is one T cell receptor beta chain. Germline-derived CDR1 and CDR2 are SGHTA and FQGTGA. With V trimmed by 5 bases and J by 5 bases, 7 bases remained unmatched. The CDR3 is 15 amino acids. The sample belongs to a study of T cell changes during pregnancy in multiple sclerosis. Sequencing used immunoSEQ multiplex PCR; TCRdb keeps in-frame clones, though not all of them. The data show roughly 80,000 clones, approximately 93% seen once. The sample was peripheral blood, taken in the second trimester of pregnancy. This receptor was identified in a female donor with multiple sclerosis, enrolled in a pregnancy study. The J gene is TRBJ1-1, the V gene TRBV7-3; 11 positions agree with TRBD1. The CDR3 sequence is CASSKRTGGRTEAFF. For the CDR3, the DNA is TGTGCCAGCAGCAAACGGACAGGGGGCCGGACTGAAGCTTTCTTT.